The 20 T cell receptor beta chains in this list originate from one sample, sequenced in a study of Tregs in tolerant kidney transplant recipients. The assay was immunoSEQ multiplex PCR, and TCRdb's table has in-frame clones only and misses some. In the table there are about 83,000 clones, roughly 98% of which are singletons. This material consisted of CD4+ T cells from blood, taken before the transplant. The receptors derive from a human donor who received a combined kidney and bone marrow transplant.

V usage is TRBV4-2 and J usage is TRBJ2-7; 10 nucleotides agree with TRBD2. CDR1 is LGHNA and CDR2 is YNFKEQ in the germline V gene. The CDR3 is 19 amino acids. The trim removed 0 bases at V and 7 bases at J, leaving 18 bases unmatched. The CDR3 nucleotides are TGTGCCAGCAGCCAAGATCGGGGAATAAGCGGGAGGGCCCGGAGGGAGCAGTACTTC. Its protein is CASSQDRGISGRARREQYF.

V usage is TRBV7-2 and J usage is TRBJ1-3; no clear D. Germline loops: CDR1 SGHTA, CDR2 FQGNSA. Trimming took off 0 bases at V and 0 bases at J, with 6 bases between the two ends. The CDR3 covers 15 residues. The CDR3 sequence is CASSLASTSGNTIYF. In nucleotides, the CDR3 is TGTGCCAGCAGCTTAGCGAGTACCTCTGGAAACACCATATATTTT. The full variable domain, rest sourced from reference TRBV7-2 and TRBJ1-3, is GAGVSQSPSNKVTEKGKDVELRCDPISGHTALYWYRQSLGQGLEFLIYFQGNSAPDKSGLPSDRFSAERTGGSVSTLTIQRTQQEDSAVYLCASSLASTSGNTIYFGEGSWLTVV.

J is TRBJ2-7 and V is TRBV7-9; TRBD1 agrees at 7 bases. Looked up from germline, CDR1 is SEHNR and CDR2 is FQNEAQ (reference sequence). V shed 1 base and J 1 base; nucleotides not matched to a gene: 7. CDR3 length: 16 amino acids. The CDR3 DNA reads TGTGCCAGCAGCTTAGGAACAGGGGACGGTTCCTACGAGCAGTACTTC. Its protein product is CASSLGTGDGSYEQYF.

The rearrangement links TRBV18 to TRBJ1-5; D is perhaps TRBD1 (5 bases). The V end was cut by 5 bases, the J end by 5 bases, with 10 bases between. The CDR3 extends over 13 amino acids. Germline V gene sequence: CDR1 KGHSH, CDR2 LQKENI. The chain's CDR3 is CASSTRVYQPQHF. DNA for the CDR3: TGTGCCAGCTCAACCAGGGTGTATCAGCCCCAGCATTTT.

The gene calls are TRBV25-1 and TRBJ1-2; 9 nucleotides agree with TRBD1. The germline V gene has CDR1 MGHDK and CDR2 SYGVNS. This CDR3 is built from 12 residues. Unmatched junction bases numbered 5, after V lost 8 bases and J lost 7 bases. CDR3 region: CASVQGQGGYTF. The CDR3 DNA is TGTGCCAGCGTACAGGGACAGGGTGGCTACACCTTC.

The chain combines TRBV9 with TRBJ1-1; D unclear. Germline V lookup: CDR1 SGDLS, CDR2 YYNGEE. The ends were cut back, 3 bases at V and 1 base at J, with 4 bases in the middle. The CDR3 covers 12 residues. The CDR3 coding sequence is TGTGCCAGCAGCGCCTCGAACACTGAAGCTTTCTTT. Amino acids: CASSASNTEAFF.

This chain connects TRBV7-3 to TRBJ2-3; D call uncertain. The CDR3 is 15 amino acids. CDR1 SGHTA and CDR2 FQGTGA come from the germline V gene. V was shortened by 2 bases and J by 0 bases, with 9 bases between the two germline ends. CDR3 DNA sequence: TGTGCCAGCAGCTTAGCCGCAGGTAGCACAGATACGCAGTATTTT. Amino acids: CASSLAAGSTDTQYF.

The chain uses TRBV11-2 and TRBJ1-4, with D unresolved. This CDR3 contains 14 residues. V shed 3 bases and J shed 4 bases, with 9 bases lying between them. Germline CDR1 is SGHAT and CDR2 is FQNNGV. CDR3 amino acids: CASSFGRNNEKLFF. As DNA, the CDR3 is TGTGCCAGCAGCTTTGGCAGAAATAATGAAAAACTGTTTTTT.

The gene calls are TRBV7-3 and TRBJ2-2; TRBD2 aligns across 8 bases. CDR3 length: 15 residues. J lost 4 bases, V lost 5 bases, and 6 bases had no gene match. Germline V gene sequence: CDR1 SGHTA, CDR2 FQGTGA. The CDR3 protein is CASSLSGMVTGELFF. The CDR3 DNA reads TGTGCCAGCAGCCTTAGCGGGATGGTCACCGGGGAGCTGTTTTTT.

V and J are TRBV7-9 and TRBJ1-1; the D is unclear. The CDR3 runs 13 residues. CDR1 is SEHNR, CDR2 FQNEAQ, per germline (reference sequence). Deletions cut 5 bases from V and 3 bases from J, with 10 bases between. CDR3 DNA: TGTGCCAGCAGCCGAGGGAGGGACACTGAAGCTTTCTTT. Translation gives CASSRGRDTEAFF.

The chain is built from TRBV5-1 and TRBJ2-7, with TRBD1 matching 9 bases. The trim removed 4 bases at V and 12 bases at J, leaving 11 bases unmatched. The CDR3 totals 13 residues. Germline CDR1 and CDR2: SGHRS and YFSETQ. This chain's CDR3 is CASSPKKPGQGYF. CDR3 DNA: TGCGCCAGCAGCCCCAAAAAACCGGGACAGGGGTACTTC.

V is TRBV7-9 and J is TRBJ1-2, with D perhaps TRBD1 (6 bases). The CDR3 sequence is 14 residues long. With 1 base removed from V and 8 bases from J, the gap between germline ends came to 14 bases. Germline loops: CDR1 SEHNR, CDR2 FQNEAQ (reference sequence). The chain's CDR3 is CASSLGSGESGYTF. The CDR3 nucleotides are TGTGCCAGCAGCTTAGGTTCAGGGGAATCGGGCTACACCTTC.

This clone was observed a few times. The chain uses TRBV27 and TRBJ2-7; 7 bases agree with TRBD1. The CDR3 extends over 15 amino acids. V was pared by 1 base and J by 2 bases, with 5 bases of the junction left unmatched. Germline values: CDR1 MNHEY, CDR2 SMNVEV (reference sequence). CDR3 protein: CASSLLGQGAYEQYF. The CDR3 DNA reads TGTGCCAGCAGTTTATTGGGTCAGGGGGCCTACGAGCAGTACTTC.

The chain carries TRBV5-1 and TRBJ2-3, with TRBD2 matching over 13 bases. V was pared by 4 bases and J by 4 bases, with 15 bases of the junction left unmatched. Germline V CDR1 and CDR2: SGHRS, YFSETQ. This CDR3 has 19 residues. The DNA of the CDR3 is TGCGCCAGCAGCCCACTAGCGGGAGGGCTCCTCGGGGGCCCAGATACGCAGTATTTT. It yields the protein CASSPLAGGLLGGPDTQYF.

This chain uses TRBV6-1 with TRBJ1-1; D is unclear. V dropped 2 bases and J dropped 4 bases, with 11 bases sitting between them. This CDR3 has 14 residues. CDR1 is MNHNS, CDR2 SASEGT, per germline. Written as DNA, the CDR3 is TGTGCCAGCAGTGAATATCGGGGATCCACTGAAGCTTTCTTT. Protein: CASSEYRGSTEAFF.

The V and J genes are TRBV11-2 and TRBJ2-1; 8 positions agree with TRBD1. V trimming: 6 bases; J trimming: 4 bases; junction bases outside the gene matches: 11. The CDR3 consists of 16 residues. The germline gives CDR1 SGHAT, CDR2 FQNNGV. The CDR3: CASRHTGTGDYNEQFF. In DNA, the CDR3 is TGTGCCAGCAGACATACCGGGACAGGAGATTACAATGAGCAGTTCTTC. The full variable domain, in which reference TRBV11-2 and TRBJ2-1 provide the parts outside the CDR3, is EAGVAQSPRYKIIEKRQSVAFWCNPISGHATLYWYQQILGQGPKLLIQFQNNGVVDDSQLPKDRFSAERLKGVDSTLKIQPAKLEDSAVYLCASRHTGTGDYNEQFFGPGTRLTVL.

J is TRBJ1-2 and V is TRBV14; 7 positions agree with TRBD1. The CDR3 has 15 amino acids. V was clipped by 0 bases and J by 8 bases; unmatched bases: 9. Per the germline V gene, CDR1 is SGHDN and CDR2 is FVKESK. The CDR3 region has the DNA TGTGCCAGCAGCCAAGAAGGTCGGCAGGGGGGAGGCTACACCTTC. It is translated as CASSQEGRQGGGYTF.

This clone was observed a few times. The chain employs TRBV4-3 and TRBJ2-7; weak D call: TRBD1 (6 bases). V was shortened by 2 bases and J by 5 bases, with 13 bases between the two germline ends. The germline V gene has CDR1 LGHNA and CDR2 YSLEER. The CDR3 runs to 14 residues. The CDR3 nucleotides read TGCGCCAGCAGCCAAACTGAACAGGGAAACGAGCAGTACTTC. Amino acid sequence: CASSQTEQGNEQYF.

The chain links TRBV7-9 to TRBJ2-2; 10 positions agree with TRBD1. The CDR3 has 18 amino acids. Germline V CDR1 and CDR2: SEHNR, FQNEAQ (reference sequence). V dropped 0 bases and J dropped 4; count of bases not matched to a gene: 8. The DNA of the CDR3 is TGTGCCAGCAGCTTAGCAAATCGTGGGACAGGGGTCACCGGGGAGCTGTTTTTT. This translates into CASSLANRGTGVTGELFF.

The chain recombines TRBV10-3 with TRBJ1-2; D is undetermined. This CDR3 contains 14 residues. The ends were cut back, 10 bases at V and 2 bases at J, with 17 bases in the middle. Germline CDR1 is ENHRY and CDR2 is SYGVKD. The DNA for the CDR3 is TGTGCCACAAACGGGGAGGGAGTAAACTATGGCTACACCTTC. Its protein product is CATNGEGVNYGYTF.